This T cell receptor (beta chain) was recorded in a study of T cell repertoires in cytomegalovirus infection. Worth noting for this clonotype: Its antigen is currently unknown. Given a much more abundant clone one base away, this may be a read error.

Each CDR3 protein gets one entry after TCRdb re-called the reads with MiXCR. The table shows about 680,000 distinct CDR3 sequences, with approximately 24% occurring only once. Germline lookup yields CDR1 SGHVS and CDR2 FNYEAQ. Trimming cost V 3 bases and J 1 base; bases outside gene matches: 7. The CDR3 spans 16 residues. Study-wide results and caveats: Across the ex vivo response, the dominant clonotypes were HLA-C-restricted CMV-specific TCR beta clonotypes.

Sequenced sample: CD8+ T cells from PBMCs. The chain recombines TRBV7-6 with TRBJ2-5, with 8 nucleotides matching TRBD1. This clonotype originated in a human donor in good health (CMV status not recorded). Some clones in this sample may be carry-over from other donors' samples. CDR3 amino acids: CASSFFCTGGQETQYF. The CDR3 DNA reads TGTGCCAGCAGCTTCTTTTGCACAGGGGGCCAAGAGACCCAGTACTTC.